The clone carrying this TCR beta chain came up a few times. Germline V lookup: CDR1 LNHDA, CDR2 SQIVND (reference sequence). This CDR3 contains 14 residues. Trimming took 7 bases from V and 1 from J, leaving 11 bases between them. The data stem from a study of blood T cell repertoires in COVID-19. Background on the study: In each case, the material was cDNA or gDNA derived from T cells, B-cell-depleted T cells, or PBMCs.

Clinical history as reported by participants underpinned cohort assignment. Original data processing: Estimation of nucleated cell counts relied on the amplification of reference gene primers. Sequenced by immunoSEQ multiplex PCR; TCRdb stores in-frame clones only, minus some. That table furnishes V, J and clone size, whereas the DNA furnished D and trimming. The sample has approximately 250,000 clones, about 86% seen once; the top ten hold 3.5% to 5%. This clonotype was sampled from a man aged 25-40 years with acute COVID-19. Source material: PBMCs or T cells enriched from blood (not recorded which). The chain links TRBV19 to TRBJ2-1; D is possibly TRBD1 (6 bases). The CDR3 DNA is TGTGCCAGTATGAGGGGGTCTTCCTACAATGAGCAGTTCTTC. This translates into CASMRGSSYNEQFF.